One sample yielded the 19 T cell receptor beta chains listed below, sequenced in a study of blood T cell repertoires in COVID-19. Profiling relied on immunoSEQ multiplex PCR, and the TCRdb table lists in-frame clones only, not all of them. Of just over 250,000 clones in the sample, roughly 90% were seen once. The specimen was peripheral blood. The receptors stem from a man aged 55 to 70 who had recovered from COVID-19.

The chain uses TRBV6-5 and TRBJ2-2, with TRBD2 matching over 7 bases. With V trimmed by 0 bases and J by 6 bases, 4 bases remained unmatched. The CDR3 spans 15 residues. The V gene's germline CDR1 is MNHEY and CDR2 SVGAGI. The CDR3 bases are TGTGCCAGCAGTTACTCTACTAGCGTTGCCGGGGAGCTGTTTTTT. It specifies CASSYSTSVAGELFF.

The V and J genes are TRBV5-1 and TRBJ2-6; TRBD1 aligns across 8 bases. Germline lookup yields CDR1 SGHRS and CDR2 YFSETQ. The trim removed 1 base at V and 0 bases at J, leaving 6 bases unmatched. The CDR3 length is 18 residues. The CDR3 loop reads CASSLPPGQVSGANVLTF. DNA of the CDR3: TGCGCCAGCAGCTTGCCTCCGGGACAGGTCTCTGGGGCCAACGTCCTGACTTTC.

The rearrangement joins TRBV28 to TRBJ2-2; 11 bases are shared with TRBD1. The V and J ends lost 8 bases and 5 bases, in that order; junction bases with no gene match: 4. The length of the CDR3 is 14 residues. Germline CDR1 and CDR2: MDHEN and SYDVKM. The CDR3 loop is CASGGTGGTGELFF. In nucleotides, the CDR3 is TGTGCCAGCGGGGGGACAGGGGGAACCGGGGAGCTGTTTTTT.

Worth noting for this clone: Additional DNA sequences in this sample encode the identical CDR3. The chain's CDR3 is CASSLDSLNEKLFF. In DNA form, the CDR3 reads TGCGCCAGCAGCTTAGACAGTCTTAATGAAAAACTGTTTTTT. The chain carries TRBV5-1 and TRBJ1-4; the D gene is possibly TRBD1 (5 bases). The CDR3 has 14 residues. Trimming took off 2 bases at V and 4 bases at J, with 9 bases between the two ends. CDR1 is SGHRS, CDR2 YFSETQ, per germline.

The chain couples TRBV11-3 to TRBJ2-1, with 7 bases identical to TRBD1. The germline V gene encodes CDR1 SGHNT and CDR2 YENEEA. CDR3 length equals 14 residues. The trim removed 1 base at V and 6 bases at J, leaving 3 bases unmatched. CDR3 region: CASSLGNRGNEQFF. The CDR3 DNA reads as TGTGCCAGCAGCTTAGGAAACAGGGGCAATGAGCAGTTCTTC.

Ten or more counts support this clone. The chain is built from TRBV25-1 and TRBJ2-2, with 10 nucleotides matching TRBD1. Germline loops: CDR1 MGHDK, CDR2 SYGVNS. The junction had 3 bases not matched to a gene; V was cut back by 5 bases and J by 3 bases. The CDR3 is made up of 15 amino acids. CDR3 loop: CASSIGTGDTGELFF. CDR3 coding DNA: TGTGCCAGCAGTATCGGGACAGGGGACACCGGGGAGCTGTTTTTT.

V usage is TRBV4-2 and J usage is TRBJ1-1; tentatively, D is TRBD1 (6 bases). V was trimmed by 1 base and J by 6 bases, leaving 12 bases between them. Germline CDR1 is LGHNA and CDR2 is YNFKEQ. CDR3 length: 14 residues. CDR3 residues: CASSQAGVKAEAFF. The CDR3 DNA reads as TGTGCCAGCAGCCAAGCAGGGGTGAAGGCTGAAGCTTTCTTT.

The V call is TRBV7-2, the J call TRBJ2-7; 7 nucleotides align to TRBD2. This CDR3 comprises 15 residues. After removal of 5 bases from V and 1 base from J, the junction contained 8 bases not matched to a gene. The germline CDR1 and CDR2 sequences are SGHTA and FQGNSA. The CDR3 spells CASSHWEGTSYEQYF. The CDR3 nucleotides read TGTGCCAGCAGCCACTGGGAGGGGACTTCCTACGAGCAGTACTTC.

This clone was counted a single time. The chain links TRBV24-1 to TRBJ2-2; tentatively, D is TRBD2 (6 bases). From germline, CDR1 is KGHDR and CDR2 SFDVKD. This CDR3 is built from 13 residues. V was cut by 8 bases and J by 6 bases, with 12 bases left in between. The CDR3, as DNA: TGTGCCACCAAGGGACTTGGGTCCGGGGAGCTGTTTTTT. It translates to CATKGLGSGELFF.

This sequence joins TRBV7-9 and TRBJ2-1, with 10 positions matching TRBD1. The germline V gene encodes CDR1 SEHNR and CDR2 FQNEAQ (reference sequence). The ends lost 4 bases at V and 16 bases at J; junction bases unmatched: 13. This CDR3 has 14 amino acids. The chain's CDR3 is CASSSIHRDRGEFF. The CDR3 coding sequence is TGTGCCAGCAGCTCCATACACCGGGACAGGGGCGAATTCTTC.

The rearrangement uses TRBV4-1 and TRBJ2-1; weak D call: TRBD1 (6 bases). With 0 bases removed from V and 8 bases from J, the gap between germline ends came to 20 bases. The CDR3 runs 17 residues. Germline lookup yields CDR1 MGHRA and CDR2 YSYEKL. The DNA of the CDR3 is TGCGCCAGCAGCCAAGAGGTTTGGCAGGGGATAAGGCATGAGCAGTTCTTC. Translated: CASSQEVWQGIRHEQFF.

This chain uses TRBV30 with TRBJ2-3, with 7 bases that match TRBD1. V trimming: 5 bases; J trimming: 4 bases; junction bases outside the gene matches: 6. Germline lookup yields CDR1 GTSNPN and CDR2 SVGIG (reference sequence). This CDR3 spans 13 amino acids. The CDR3 sequence is CAWAGGWADTQYF. The CDR3, as DNA: TGTGCCTGGGCAGGGGGATGGGCAGATACGCAGTATTTT.

CDR3 in amino acids: CASSTRTGGVEAFF. The CDR3 nucleotides are TGTGCCAGCAGCACCCGGACAGGGGGCGTCGAAGCTTTCTTT. This chain uses TRBV11-2 with TRBJ1-1; 11 bases match TRBD1. The V gene end was trimmed by 5 bases and the J gene end by 8 bases; junction bases not matched to a gene: 7. Looked up from germline, CDR1 is SGHAT and CDR2 is FQNNGV. The CDR3 has 14 residues.

The chain employs TRBV27 and TRBJ2-7; 7 nucleotides match TRBD2. From germline, CDR1 is MNHEY and CDR2 SMNVEV (reference sequence). The junction had 13 bases not matched to a gene; V was cut back by 6 bases and J by 2 bases. This CDR3 is built from 16 residues. CDR3 sequence (DNA): TGTGCCAGCAGCCATCTCACTGGGCTAGCGGCCTACGAGCAGTACTTC. It codes for CASSHLTGLAAYEQYF.

The gene calls are TRBV19 and TRBJ1-6; 9 bases are a match to TRBD1. The germline CDR1 and CDR2 sequences are LNHDA and SQIVND (reference sequence). J gave up 4 bases and V 4 bases, and 2 bases lay outside the gene matches. This CDR3 is built from 15 residues. The CDR3 region has the DNA TGTGCCAGTAGTACCGGACAGGGGTATAATTCACCCCTCCACTTT. Its translation: CASSTGQGYNSPLHF.

The chain employs TRBV7-9 and TRBJ1-1; TRBD1 matches 9 bases. Looked up from germline, CDR1 is SEHNR and CDR2 is FQNEAQ (reference sequence). Germline trimming cut 5 bases from V and 1 base from J; bases unmatched to any gene: 8. This CDR3 contains 16 residues. The CDR3 DNA reads as TGTGCCAGCAGCCCCTCGGGACAGGGTGCGAACACTGAAGCTTTCTTT. This codes for CASSPSGQGANTEAFF.

The chain employs TRBV6-1 and TRBJ1-6; D uncertain. Trimming removed 0 bases at V and 6 bases at J, with 21 bases between. This CDR3 has 19 amino acids. Germline assignment: CDR1 MNHNS and CDR2 SASEGT. CDR3 sequence (DNA): TGTGCCAGCAGTGAAGCGCTTCAAACCGGGGTTTTGGGTAATTCACCCCTCCACTTT. Translated: CASSEALQTGVLGNSPLHF.

As for this clone: The same CDR3 is also encoded by other DNA sequences in this sample. V gene TRBV5-6 combines with J gene TRBJ1-2; weak D call: TRBD1 (5 bases). CDR3 length: 14 amino acids. Per the germline V gene, CDR1 is SGHDT and CDR2 is YYEEEE. The V and J ends lost 0 bases and 4 bases respectively, with 10 bases between them. The chain's CDR3 is CASSLGQGGYGYTF. The CDR3 DNA is TGTGCCAGCAGCTTGGGGCAGGGAGGCTATGGCTACACCTTC.

The chain combines TRBV10-3 with TRBJ1-3; D remains unclear. Germline CDR1 ENHRY, CDR2 SYGVKD. V shed 4 bases and J shed 0 bases, with 13 bases lying between them. The CDR3 loop spans 16 amino acids. The DNA of the CDR3 is TGTGCCATCAGTGTCGTTTTCGGAGGCTCTGGAAACACCATATATTTT. Translating it yields CAISVVFGGSGNTIYF.